These T cell receptor beta chains were read from a single sample in a study of blood T cell repertoires in COVID-19. The table came from immunoSEQ multiplex PCR; TCRdb's copy has only in-frame clones and leaves some out. The table shows tens of thousands of clones, with roughly 86% occurring only once. Sequences were obtained from peripheral blood. These receptors were obtained from a man aged 65 to 79 with acute or convalescent COVID-19. CDR3s include the opening cysteine and the closing phenylalanine or tryptophan. A D gene is named only where the DNA matches it firmly. Only some rows state a clone size, as once, few, many or a class for expanded clones.

V,D,J,size,CDR3,DNA
TRBV5-1,TRBD1,TRBJ2-1,-,CASSLGTDYNEQFF,TGCGCCAGCAGCTTAGGGACAGATTACAATGAGCAGTTCTTC
TRBV28,TRBD1,TRBJ2-7,few,CASRSGQALYEQYF,TGTGCCAGCAGGTCGGGACAGGCCCTCTACGAGCAGTACTTC
TRBV27,TRBD1,TRBJ1-2,-,CASSPSATGGAGYTF,TGTGCCAGCAGTCCGTCCGCGACAGGGGGGGCTGGCTACACCTTC
TRBV19,-,TRBJ2-1,-,CASSISSSGYNEQFF,TGTGCCAGTAGTATTTCATCGTCCGGGTACAATGAGCAGTTCTTC
TRBV10-3,-,TRBJ1-5,-,CAISDSDKGPQHF,TGTGCCATCAGCGACAGCGATAAGGGGCCCCAGCATTTT
TRBV11-2,-,TRBJ2-5,-,CASSLGTIQETQYF,TGTGCCAGCAGCTTAGGAACAATCCAAGAGACCCAGTACTTC
TRBV3-1/TRBV3-2,TRBD1,TRBJ2-2,-,CASSGQVGELFF,TGTGCCAGCAGCGGACAGGTCGGGGAGCTGTTTTTT
TRBV5-4,TRBD1,TRBJ1-1,-,CASSQRRGLNTEAFF,TGTGCCAGCAGCCAACGGAGGGGGCTCAACACTGAAGCTTTCTTT
TRBV27,-,TRBJ2-3,-,CASSLGLQYTDTQYF,TGTGCCAGCAGTTTAGGCCTGCAATACACAGATACGCAGTATTTT
TRBV28,TRBD1,TRBJ1-1,-,CASIVDRGTEAFF,TGTGCCAGCATCGTGGACAGGGGCACTGAAGCTTTCTTT
TRBV5-1,TRBD1,TRBJ1-1,-,CASSLFGQGGTEAFF,TGCGCCAGCAGCTTGTTTGGACAGGGGGGGACTGAAGCTTTCTTT
TRBV7-3,-,TRBJ1-2,-,CASSLSHRDYGYTF,TGTGCCAGCAGCTTATCTCACAGGGACTATGGCTACACCTTC
TRBV6-5,-,TRBJ1-1,-,CASSRGDTEAFF,TGTGCCAGCAGCAGGGGAGATACTGAAGCTTTCTTT
TRBV30,-,TRBJ1-5,-,CAWSWNRLDQPQHF,TGTGCCTGGAGTTGGAACAGATTGGATCAGCCCCAGCATTTT
TRBV9,-,TRBJ1-1,-,CASSHPRERGGKNTEAFF,TGTGCCAGCAGCCACCCCCGGGAGAGGGGCGGGAAGAACACTGAAGCTTTCTTT
TRBV6-1,-,TRBJ1-1,-,CASSERGGRVTEAFF,TGTGCCAGCAGTGAACGGGGGGGGCGAGTTACTGAAGCTTTCTTT
TRBV13,-,TRBJ2-7,-,CASSLKPSSYEQYF,TGTGCCAGCAGCTTAAAGCCTAGCTCCTACGAGCAGTACTTC
TRBV7-7,-,TRBJ2-2,few,CASTPGDGELFF,TGTGCCAGCACCCCAGGGGACGGGGAGCTGTTTTTT
TRBV9,-,TRBJ2-1,-,CASSAPHLLSNEQFF,TGTGCCAGCAGCGCGCCCCACCTGTTGAGCAATGAGCAGTTCTTC
TRBV5-1,TRBD1,TRBJ1-1,-,CASSAYVRDSEAFF,TGCGCCAGCAGCGCGTACGTCCGGGACAGTGAAGCTTTCTTT
TRBV19,-,TRBJ1-1,-,CASSTGRTTEAFF,TGTGCCAGTAGTACGGGGAGAACAACTGAAGCTTTCTTT
TRBV6-5,TRBD2,TRBJ2-1,-,CASSSGASGMDEQFF,TGTGCCAGCAGTTCGGGGGCTAGCGGGATGGATGAGCAGTTCTTC
TRBV30,TRBD1,TRBJ2-6,-,CAWSVQGDRVAF,TGTGCCTGGAGTGTACAAGGGGACAGGGTGGCTTTC
TRBV25-1,-,TRBJ2-2,-,CASAANPNTGELFF,TGTGCCAGCGCAGCGAACCCGAACACCGGGGAGCTGTTTTTT
TRBV12-3/TRBV12-4,-,TRBJ1-2,-,CASKGRAGGYTF,TGTGCCAGCAAGGGTAGAGCGGGTGGCTACACCTTC
TRBV18,-,TRBJ2-5,-,CASSPPADKETQYF,TGTGCCAGCTCACCACCGGCAGACAAAGAGACCCAGTACTTC
TRBV4-3,-,TRBJ2-1,-,CASSPWRSSYNEQFF,TGCGCCAGCAGCCCTTGGCGGAGCTCCTACAATGAGCAGTTCTTC
TRBV21-1,-,TRBJ1-2,-,CASSNSTPGQGAGYTF,TGTGCCAGCAGCAATTCTACTCCGGGACAGGGGGCCGGCTACACCTTC
TRBV25-1,-,TRBJ2-7,-,CASSDFNTGTYEQYF,TGTGCCAGCAGTGATTTTAATACAGGGACCTACGAGCAGTACTTC
TRBV19,-,TRBJ1-5,once,CASTWQGNNQPQHF,TGTGCCAGTACTTGGCAGGGGAATAATCAGCCCCAGCATTTT
TRBV7-6,-,TRBJ1-1,-,CASSLESGHTEAFF,TGTGCCAGCAGCTTAGAGTCTGGGCACACTGAAGCTTTCTTT
TRBV29-1,-,TRBJ1-4,-,CSVGTAPNEKLFF,TGCAGCGTGGGGACTGCCCCTAATGAAAAACTGTTTTTT
TRBV9,-,TRBJ1-4,-,CASSPGQKPEKLFF,TGTGCCAGCAGCCCCGGACAGAAACCGGAAAAACTGTTTTTT
TRBV10-3,-,TRBJ1-5,-,CAISESRDQPQHF,TGTGCCATCAGTGAGTCGAGAGATCAGCCCCAGCATTTT
TRBV3-1/TRBV3-2,TRBD2,TRBJ2-1,-,CASSQTGTSGSREQFF,TGTGCCAGCAGCCAAACTGGGACTAGCGGGAGTCGTGAGCAGTTCTTC
TRBV19,TRBD1,TRBJ1-5,many,CASTQGASNQPQHF,TGTGCCAGTACCCAGGGGGCTAGCAATCAGCCCCAGCATTTT
TRBV10-3,TRBD2,TRBJ2-5,-,CAISGGRGGGIETQYF,TGTGCCATCAGTGGAGGGAGGGGCGGCGGGATAGAGACCCAGTACTTC
TRBV18,TRBD2,TRBJ2-1,-,CATERTSGGNEQFF,TGTGCCACCGAGAGGACTAGCGGGGGGAATGAGCAGTTCTTC
TRBV9,-,TRBJ2-7,-,CASSVTNTGSYEQYF,TGTGCCAGCAGCGTAACCAACACAGGGTCCTACGAGCAGTACTTC
TRBV11-2,-,TRBJ2-3,-,CASSLVGSPTDTQYF,TGTGCCAGCAGCTTAGTCGGGAGCCCCACAGATACGCAGTATTTT
TRBV6-5,TRBD1,TRBJ2-7,-,CASRPGQGPYEQYF,TGTGCCAGCAGACCGGGACAGGGGCCCTACGAGCAGTACTTC
TRBV30,-,TRBJ1-1,-,CAWRSSSGRAFF,TGTGCCTGGAGATCGTCTTCCGGGAGAGCTTTCTTT
TRBV18,-,TRBJ2-5,-,CASSGQQAETQYF,TGTGCCAGCTCGGGACAACAAGCGGAGACCCAGTACTTC
TRBV5-4,-,TRBJ1-2,-,CASSLVGGRDGYTF,TGTGCCAGCAGCTTGGTAGGGGGAAGGGATGGCTACACCTTC
TRBV7-2,TRBD1,TRBJ1-4,-,CASSQDRADEKLFF,TGTGCCAGCAGCCAGGACAGGGCTGATGAAAAACTGTTTTTT
TRBV4-2,-,TRBJ2-7,-,CASSQEARTVREQYF,TGTGCCAGCAGCCAAGAGGCCAGGACAGTGCGGGAGCAGTACTTC
TRBV27,TRBD1,TRBJ1-1,-,CASSLKPGGSTEAFF,TGTGCCAGCAGTTTAAAACCAGGGGGTAGCACTGAAGCTTTCTTT
TRBV28,TRBD1,TRBJ2-7,-,CASSPSGQGAYEQYF,TGTGCCAGCAGCCCGTCGGGACAGGGGGCTTACGAGCAGTACTTC
TRBV4-3,-,TRBJ2-1,-,CASSQEGTWLNEQFF,TGCGCCAGCAGCCAAGAGGGGACTTGGCTCAATGAGCAGTTCTTC
TRBV27,TRBD2,TRBJ2-3,-,CASSLPVIAGLGPDTQYF,TGTGCCAGCAGTTTACCCGTGATAGCGGGGCTTGGCCCAGATACGCAGTATTTT
TRBV2,-,TRBJ1-5,-,CASSAVYSNQPQHF,TGTGCCAGCAGTGCCGTTTATAGCAATCAGCCCCAGCATTTT
TRBV29-1,-,TRBJ1-5,few,CSVALSEDQPQHF,TGCAGCGTTGCTCTGTCGGAGGATCAGCCCCAGCATTTT
TRBV3-1/TRBV3-2,TRBD2,TRBJ2-1,-,CASSQGRTSGNEQFF,TGTGCCAGCAGCCAAGGACGAACTAGCGGAAATGAGCAGTTCTTC
TRBV28,-,TRBJ1-4,once,CASSSTSGGEKLFF,TGTGCCAGCAGTTCGACCTCGGGTGGTGAAAAACTGTTTTTT